Listed below are T cell receptor beta chains from one sample, sequenced in a study of cytomegalovirus exposure and HLA in healthy donors. Libraries were prepared by immunoSEQ multiplex PCR; TCRdb keeps only in-frame clonotypes and omits some of them. The data contain 200,000 to 300,000 clones, 80% to 90% of them singletons. The specimen was PBMCs. The source of these receptors is a man between 18 and 29 years old in good health and CMV-seronegative. CDR3s include the opening cysteine and the closing phenylalanine or tryptophan. The D gene is left open where the match is weak. Only some rows state a clone size, as once, few, many or a class for expanded clones.

length	V	size	J	D	CDR3	DNA
14	TRBV5-1	.	TRBJ2-3	.	CASSPTLATDTQYF	TGCGCCAGCAGCCCTACTCTAGCGACAGATACGCAGTATTTT
16	TRBV28	.	TRBJ2-2	.	CASLQQGSLNTGELFF	TGTGCCAGCTTGCAGCAGGGGTCCCTCAATACCGGGGAGCTGTTTTTT
14	TRBV19	.	TRBJ1-5	.	CASSRRTLNQPQHF	TGTGCCAGTAGCCGCCGTACTTTGAATCAGCCCCAGCATTTT
13	TRBV7-9	few	TRBJ1-6	TRBD1	CASTGQGASPLHF	TGTGCCAGCACTGGACAGGGGGCTTCACCCCTCCACTTT
13	TRBV30	.	TRBJ2-7	.	CAWSGGSLYEQYF	TGTGCCTGGAGTGGCGGCAGTCTCTACGAGCAGTACTTC
18	TRBV4-2	few	TRBJ2-1	TRBD2	CASSQDLRGLALYNEQFF	TGTGCCAGCAGCCAAGATCTAAGAGGACTAGCGCTATACAATGAGCAGTTCTTC
12	TRBV28	.	TRBJ2-5	.	CASSLDGETQYF	TGTGCCAGCAGTTTAGACGGGGAGACCCAGTACTTC
15	TRBV4-1	.	TRBJ2-7	TRBD1	CASSQEGTGPYEQYF	TGCGCCAGCAGCCAAGAGGGGACAGGCCCCTACGAGCAGTACTTC
12	TRBV6-5	.	TRBJ2-7	TRBD1	CATCTGTGPQYF	TGTGCCACTTGCACCGGGACAGGGCCACAGTACTTC
15	TRBV28	.	TRBJ2-7	TRBD1	CASSSTGTGAYEQYF	TGTGCCAGCAGCTCCACCGGGACAGGGGCGTACGAGCAGTACTTC
15	TRBV7-8	.	TRBJ1-6	.	CASSLGSGNNSPLHF	TGTGCCAGCAGCTTAGGTTCAGGAAATAATTCACCCCTCCACTTT
14	TRBV18	.	TRBJ2-7	.	CASLLTINSYEQYF	TGTGCCAGCCTACTGACTATAAACTCCTACGAGCAGTACTTC
15	TRBV7-2	.	TRBJ1-2	.	CASSLRTSGPHGYTF	TGTGCCAGCAGCCTAAGGACTTCCGGACCCCATGGCTACACCTTC
16	TRBV27	.	TRBJ2-5	TRBD2	CASMGTSGGWLETQYF	TGTGCCAGCATGGGGACTAGCGGGGGGTGGTTAGAGACCCAGTACTTC
15	TRBV4-3	.	TRBJ2-7	.	CASSPAQGRTYEQYF	TGCGCCAGCTCCCCAGCCCAGGGCCGAACCTACGAGCAGTACTTC
15	TRBV28	.	TRBJ2-3	TRBD2	CASTSAGGPRDTQYF	TGTGCCAGCACTTCAGCGGGGGGGCCAAGGGATACGCAGTATTTT
15	TRBV29-1	.	TRBJ2-1	.	CSVESAVTEYNEQFF	TGCAGCGTTGAAAGCGCGGTAACGGAGTACAATGAGCAGTTCTTC
16	TRBV5-1	.	TRBJ2-3	.	CASSLSAGTYTDTQYF	TGCGCCAGCAGCTTATCGGCGGGGACCTATACAGATACGCAGTATTTT
16	TRBV29-1	.	TRBJ2-7	TRBD1	CSVGGLAGTDSYEQYF	TGCAGCGTTGGGGGTCTAGCCGGGACAGATTCCTACGAGCAGTACTTC
14	TRBV7-2	.	TRBJ2-7	.	CASSPMMSSYEQYF	TGTGCCAGCAGCCCCATGATGAGCTCCTACGAGCAGTACTTC